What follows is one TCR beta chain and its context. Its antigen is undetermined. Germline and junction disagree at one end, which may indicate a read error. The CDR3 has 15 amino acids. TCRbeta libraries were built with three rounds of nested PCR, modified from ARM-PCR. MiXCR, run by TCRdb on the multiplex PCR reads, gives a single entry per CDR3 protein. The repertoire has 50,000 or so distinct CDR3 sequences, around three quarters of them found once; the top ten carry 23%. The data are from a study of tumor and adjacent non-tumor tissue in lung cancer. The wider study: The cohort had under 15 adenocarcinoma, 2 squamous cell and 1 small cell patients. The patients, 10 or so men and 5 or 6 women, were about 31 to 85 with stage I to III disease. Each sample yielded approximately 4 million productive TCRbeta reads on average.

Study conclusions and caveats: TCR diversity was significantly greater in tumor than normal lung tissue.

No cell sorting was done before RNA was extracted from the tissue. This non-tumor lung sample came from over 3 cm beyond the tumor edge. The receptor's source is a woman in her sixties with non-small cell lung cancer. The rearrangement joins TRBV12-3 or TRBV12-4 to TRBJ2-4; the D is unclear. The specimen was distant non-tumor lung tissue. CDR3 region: CTSSATESGKNIQYF. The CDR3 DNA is TGTACCAGCAGTGCAACAGAGAGTGGCAAAAACATTCAGTACTTC.